This T cell receptor beta chain is from a study of blood T cell repertoires in COVID-19. The repertoire was sequenced with immunoSEQ multiplex PCR; TCRdb's copy has only in-frame clones and lacks some. The sample lists some 200,000 clones, around 87% occurring once. Germline V lookup: CDR1 SGHRS, CDR2 YFSETQ. Trimming cost V 4 bases and J 2 bases; bases outside gene matches: 6. There are 16 residues in the CDR3. The material sequenced was peripheral blood. The sequence came from a middle-aged man with active or convalescent COVID-19. The rearrangement links TRBV5-1 to TRBJ2-2; 9 nucleotides agree with TRBD1. The CDR3, as DNA: TGCGCCAGCAGCCCCCAAACAGGGGGCAACACCGGGGAGCTGTTTTTT. It encodes CASSPQTGGNTGELFF.